One T cell receptor beta chain is described in this entry. There are a few counts of this clonotype. Its antigen is still unknown. No much larger clonotype is one base removed from it; base qualities were not supplied. Library preparation employed 5' RACE. Sequencing was carried out with a NextSeq 500. To correct for sequencing error and PCR bias, the TCR library protocol tagged individual cDNA molecules with unique molecular identifiers. Both TCR alpha and beta chains were sequenced, and tight co-correlation was observed between alpha and beta sequence abundances in each sample. In the source study's methods: Decombinator V4 was used to perform V gene, J gene and CDR3 annotation of TCR sequences. Expanded TCRs were defined as changing significantly between any two time points under a Poisson model with p below 0.0001. Abundances of TCRs were expressed as counts per million after normalisation to the total number of TCRs sequenced in each sample. MAIT TCRs were defined by TRAV1-2 paired with TRAJ12, TRAJ20 or TRAJ33, and iNKT TCRs by TRAV10 paired with TRAJ18. VDJdb, accessed 1 November 2021, was searched for CMV, EBV and SARS-CoV-2 annotated TCRs, with TCRs annotated for multiple antigens excluded. The public reads were run again by TCRdb, first through fastp at Q25 and then through MiXCR, and only productive beta chains were kept. Records with the same CDR3 protein are collapsed into one entry carrying the most frequent genes and DNA. For this entry, the V and J calls and clone size follow TCRdb and not the study's own pipeline. The sample table holds around 88,000 distinct CDR3 sequences, of which roughly 14% were seen once. Roughly 6.4% of the sample comes from the top ten.

Set within a cohort of healthcare workers in London, UK, this nested case-control study involved weekly PCR testing of nasopharyngeal swabs along with blood sampling. Healthcare workers were recruited between 23 and 31 March 2020, during the week of the UK lockdown, and were followed weekly for up to about 15 weeks. The data derive from a study of early T cells in non-severe SARS-CoV-2 infection (TCRdb year 2021). Regarding the complete study: Bulk RNA from unsorted whole blood was used for TCR sequencing, so alpha and beta chains could not be paired.

The CDR3 numbers 15 residues from cysteine through phenylalanine. Only the CDR3 region is kept as DNA, spanning 45 bases read in frame from base 1. At the junction V is shortened by 0 bases and J by 5 bases, with 12 bases in between. CDR1 SGDLS and CDR2 YYNGEE were looked up in the germline V gene. The research as a whole found: VDJdb matching was skewed toward anti-spike CD8 responses and likely underestimated virus-specific expansions, missing private and CD4 specificities.

The source of this sequence is an adult who was a healthcare worker with PCR-confirmed SARS-CoV-2 infection or an uninfected control (not recorded which). Sequencing input: whole blood. The rearrangement joined TRBV9 to TRBJ2-1, with TRBD2 perhaps the D gene, on 6 matching bases. Read as DNA, the sequence is TGTGCCAGCAGCGTAGGAGGAGGGGCCCACAATGAGCAGTTCTTC. Translated, it reads CASSVGGGAHNEQFF.